This TCR beta chain came from a study of blood T cell repertoires in COVID-19 (TCRdb year 2020). For the wider study: Collaborator samples came from the United States, Italy and Spain and covered acute and convalescent phases of COVID-19. The material from the prospective study consisted of cDNA or gDNA derived from T cells, B-cell-depleted T cells, or PBMCs. Subjects who had been exposed to COVID-19, were actively infected with it, or had recovered from it provided the deeply sampled blood TCRbeta repertoires that made up the dataset. A freely available public database, intended as a resource for researchers studying the immune response to SARS-CoV-2, is where the repertoires were released. The samples were drawn from the first 160 participants of the ongoing ImmuneRACE study and from about 1,200 subjects provided by 6 global collaborators. The sample metadata nearly always contained a de-identified subject ID, COVID-19 status, age in years and sex. Where HLA class I and class II types were available, the types were taken from metadata supplied by the sample provider, not from assay-based typing. What the work shows at the level of the full study, not this receptor alone: The amount of clinical and demographic metadata varied by source and participant and was provided uncurated.

Trimming removed 4 bases from V and 3 bases from J; the gene matches leave 5 bases unexplained. CDR1 and CDR2, per the germline V gene, are MDHEN and SYDVKM. CDR3 length: 14 amino acids, cysteine to phenylalanine. The only DNA kept is the CDR3, 42 bases in frame from the first base. The collaborating institutions used their own protocols to collect whole blood in K2EDTA tubes. For TCRbeta analysis, collaborators shipped samples in one of three forms: frozen whole blood, isolated PBMCs, or DNA extracted from either of those sample types. TCRbeta CDR3 regions were amplified from genomic DNA by means of the immunoSEQ Assay, a bias-controlled multiplex PCR. For the original study's pipeline: The number of nucleated cells in each sample was estimated by amplification of reference gene primers within the assay. To quantify the absolute abundance of each unique TCRbeta CDR3 rearrangement, sequence reads were collapsed and filtered. For each sample, productive Simpson clonality was calculated as the square root of Simpson's diversity index across productive rearrangements. The table comes from immuneACCESS by way of TCRdb, which keeps in-frame sequences with V and J called. Part of the clones is missing from these tables; in studies checked, under half for an unresolved V gene and the rest for unknown reasons. Clone size and the V and J calls come from that table; the DNA yielded D and trimming. The sample yields some 190,000 clones; less than 85% were counted once. The ten top clones hold 12% of the sample.

This clone was counted a few times. No antigen is known for it. One base away there is no much larger clone; base qualities are not given. The sequence was obtained from a woman between 45 and 65 years old with acute or convalescent COVID-19. The material sequenced was peripheral blood. The V and J segments used are TRBV28 and TRBJ2-7, with 8 middle bases fitting TRBD1. The sequence in DNA is TGTGCCAGCAGTTCGTGGACAGGGATCTACGAGCAGTACTTC. It translates as CASSSWTGIYEQYF.